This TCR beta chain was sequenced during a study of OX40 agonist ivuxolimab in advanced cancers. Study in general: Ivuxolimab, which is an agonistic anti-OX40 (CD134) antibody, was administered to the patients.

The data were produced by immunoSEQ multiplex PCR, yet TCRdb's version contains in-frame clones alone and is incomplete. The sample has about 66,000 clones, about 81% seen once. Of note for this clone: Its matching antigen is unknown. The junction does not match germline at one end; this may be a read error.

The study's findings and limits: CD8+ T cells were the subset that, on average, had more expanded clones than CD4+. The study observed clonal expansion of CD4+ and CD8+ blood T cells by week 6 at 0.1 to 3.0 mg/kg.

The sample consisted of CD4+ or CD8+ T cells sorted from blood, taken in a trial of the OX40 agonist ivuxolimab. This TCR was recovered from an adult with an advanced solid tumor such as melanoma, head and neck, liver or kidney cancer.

CDR3 residues: CASRLGQGTTDTQYF. CDR3 nucleotide sequence: TGTGCCAGCAGGTTGGGACAGGGGACCACAGATACGCAGTATTTT. The chain is built from TRBV5-4 and TRBJ2-3; TRBD1 agrees at 10 bases. In germline, CDR1 is SGHNT, CDR2 YYREEE (reference sequence). This CDR3 has 15 amino acids.